This T cell receptor (beta chain) was retrieved from a study of T-cell memory formation after mild COVID-19. Study-level background: The two donors had largely donor-specific TCR clusters.

On this clonotype: As yet, its antigen is unknown.

V gave up 0 bases and J gave up 3 bases; unmatched junction bases: 4. Germline V gene sequence: CDR1 SEHNR, CDR2 FQNEAQ (reference sequence). The CDR3 has 15 residues. Each CDR3 protein gets one entry after TCRdb re-called the 5' RACE reads with MiXCR. The table lists a few hundred thousand distinct CDR3 sequences, about 11% of them singletons. Whole-study results and caveats: Most CD4+ clones that shrank were in CM and EM, while CD8+ ones turned up in EMRA. Contracting clones from day 15 to 85 showed balanced CD4/CD8; later expanders favored CD4+. Specificity for SARS-CoV-2 was not confirmed among the second-wave clones peaking on day 37.

The chain is built from TRBV7-9 and TRBJ2-5; 7 bases line up with TRBD1. The sequence came from a man younger than 35 who had mild COVID-19 (a few samples of this study predate the infection). Cell type and time point are not known. Input material: PBMCs or a T cell subset sorted from them (not recorded which). The chain's CDR3 is CASSLAEQGEETQYF. CDR3 nucleotides: TGTGCCAGCAGCTTAGCGGAGCAGGGGGAAGAGACCCAGTACTTC.